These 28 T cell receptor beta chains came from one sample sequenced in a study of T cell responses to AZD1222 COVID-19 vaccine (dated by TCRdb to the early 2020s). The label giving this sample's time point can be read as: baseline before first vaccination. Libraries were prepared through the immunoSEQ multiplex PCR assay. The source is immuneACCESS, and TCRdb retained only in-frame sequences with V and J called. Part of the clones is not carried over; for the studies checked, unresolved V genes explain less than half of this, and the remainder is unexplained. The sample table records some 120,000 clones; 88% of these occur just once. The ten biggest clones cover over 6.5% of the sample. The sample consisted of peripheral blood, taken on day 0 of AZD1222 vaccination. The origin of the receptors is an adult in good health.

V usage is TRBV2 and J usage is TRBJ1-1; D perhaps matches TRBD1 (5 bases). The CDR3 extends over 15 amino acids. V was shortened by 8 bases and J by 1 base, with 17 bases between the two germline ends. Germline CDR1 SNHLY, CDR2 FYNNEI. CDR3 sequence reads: CASAFSGGGNTEAFF. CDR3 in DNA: TGTGCCAGCGCTTTCTCGGGGGGAGGGAACACTGAAGCTTTCTTT. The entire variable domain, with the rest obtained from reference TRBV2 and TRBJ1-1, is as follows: EPEVTQTPSHQVTQMGQEVILRCVPISNHLYFYWYRQILGQKVEFLVSFYNNEISEKSEIFDDQFSVERPDGSNFTLKIRSTKLEDSAMYFCASAFSGGGNTEAFFGQGTRLTVV.

The CDR3 nucleotides read TGTGCCACCAGTGATTTAGGGTTTACCGGGGAGCTGTTTTTT. Translated: CATSDLGFTGELFF. The V call is TRBV24-1, the J call TRBJ2-2; D not resolved. Germline V CDR1 and CDR2: KGHDR, SFDVKD. The CDR3 has 14 residues. V was clipped by 1 base and J by 5 bases, with 7 bases between them.

The CDR3 reads CASSPPSRGRSGSSYGYTF. Here the CDR3 DNA reads TGTGCCAGCAGCCCCCCGAGTCGGGGCAGGTCCGGTTCGAGCTATGGCTACACCTTC. The chain uses TRBV16 and TRBJ1-2, with D maybe TRBD1 (5 bases). Germline V gives CDR1 KGHSY, CDR2 FQNENV. Trimming left V 4 bases short and J 4 bases short, with 28 bases between. CDR3 size: 19 residues. Variable domain in full (rest from reference TRBV16 and TRBJ1-2): GEEVAQTPKHLVRGEGQKAKLYCAPIKGHSYVFWYQQVLKNEFKFLISFQNENVFDETGMPKERFSAKCLPNSPCSLEIQATKLEDSAVYFCASSPPSRGRSGSSYGYTFGSGTRLTVV.

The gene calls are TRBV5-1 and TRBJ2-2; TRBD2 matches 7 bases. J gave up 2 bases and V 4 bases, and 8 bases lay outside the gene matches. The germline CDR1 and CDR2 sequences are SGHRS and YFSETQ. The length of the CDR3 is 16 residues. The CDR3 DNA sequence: TGCGCCAGCAGCCTGACCGGGACTATAAACACCGGGGAGCTGTTTTTT. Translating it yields CASSLTGTINTGELFF.

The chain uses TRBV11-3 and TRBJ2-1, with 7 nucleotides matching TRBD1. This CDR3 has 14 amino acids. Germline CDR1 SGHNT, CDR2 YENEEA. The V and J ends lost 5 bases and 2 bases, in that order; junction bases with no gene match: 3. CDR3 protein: CASSVGQPYNEQFF. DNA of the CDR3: TGTGCCAGCAGCGTGGGACAGCCCTACAATGAGCAGTTCTTC.

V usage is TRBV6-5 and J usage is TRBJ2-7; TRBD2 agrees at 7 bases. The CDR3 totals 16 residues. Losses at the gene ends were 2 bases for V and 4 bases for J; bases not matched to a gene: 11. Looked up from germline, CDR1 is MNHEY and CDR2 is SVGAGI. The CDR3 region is CASSYGSGGSAYEQYF. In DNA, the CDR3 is TGTGCCAGCAGTTACGGGAGCGGCGGGAGCGCGTACGAGCAGTACTTC.

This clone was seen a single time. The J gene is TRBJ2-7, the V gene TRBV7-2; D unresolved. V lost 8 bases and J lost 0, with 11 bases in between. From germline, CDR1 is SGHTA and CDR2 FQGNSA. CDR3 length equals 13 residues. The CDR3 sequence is CASGFRPSYEQYF. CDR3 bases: TGTGCCAGCGGATTCCGCCCCTCCTACGAGCAGTACTTC.

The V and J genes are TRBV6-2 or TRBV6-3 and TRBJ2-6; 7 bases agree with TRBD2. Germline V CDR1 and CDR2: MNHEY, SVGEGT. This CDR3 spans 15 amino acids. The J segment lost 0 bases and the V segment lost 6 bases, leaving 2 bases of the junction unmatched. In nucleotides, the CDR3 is TGTGCCAGCAGACCTAGCGGCTCTGGGGCCAACGTCCTGACTTTC. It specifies CASRPSGSGANVLTF.

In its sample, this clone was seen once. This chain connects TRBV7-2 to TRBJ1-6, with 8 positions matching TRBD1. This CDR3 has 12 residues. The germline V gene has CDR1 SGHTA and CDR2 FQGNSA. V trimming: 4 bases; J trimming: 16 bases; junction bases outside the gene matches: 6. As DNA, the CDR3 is TGTGCCAGCAGCTCCAGGGGGCGGTATCTCCACTTT. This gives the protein CASSSRGRYLHF.

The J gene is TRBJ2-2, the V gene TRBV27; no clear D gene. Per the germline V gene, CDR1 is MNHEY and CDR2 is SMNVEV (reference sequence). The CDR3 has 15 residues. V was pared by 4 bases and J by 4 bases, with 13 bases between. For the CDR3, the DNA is TGTGCCAGCAGTTCGTCCATACGTCCCACCGGGGAGCTGTTTTTT. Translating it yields CASSSSIRPTGELFF.

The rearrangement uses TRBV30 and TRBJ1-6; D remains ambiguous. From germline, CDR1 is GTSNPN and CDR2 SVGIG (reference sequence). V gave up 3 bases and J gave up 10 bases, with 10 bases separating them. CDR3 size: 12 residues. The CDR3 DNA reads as TGTGCCTGGAGGGCGGGGAGCTCACCCCTCCACTTT. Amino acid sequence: CAWRAGSSPLHF.

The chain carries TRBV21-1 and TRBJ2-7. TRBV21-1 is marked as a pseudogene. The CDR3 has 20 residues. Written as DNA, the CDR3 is TGTGCCAGCACCACTTCTGACCTAGGCGGGACACTATTCATCTCCTACGAGCAGTACTTC. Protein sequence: CASTTSDLGGTLFISYEQYF.

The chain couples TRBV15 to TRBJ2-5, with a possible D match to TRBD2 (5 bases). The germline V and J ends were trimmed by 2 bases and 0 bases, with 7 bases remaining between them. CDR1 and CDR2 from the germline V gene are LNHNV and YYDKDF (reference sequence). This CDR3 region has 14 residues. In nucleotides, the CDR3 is TGTGCCACCAGCAGACCGGGGAACCAAGAGACCCAGTACTTC. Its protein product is CATSRPGNQETQYF.

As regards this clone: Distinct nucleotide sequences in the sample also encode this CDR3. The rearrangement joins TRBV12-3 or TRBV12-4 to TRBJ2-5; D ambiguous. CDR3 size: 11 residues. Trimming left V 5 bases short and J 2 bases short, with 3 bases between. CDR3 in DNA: TGTGCCAGCAGTCTTCAAGAGACCCAGTACTTC. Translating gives CASSLQETQYF.

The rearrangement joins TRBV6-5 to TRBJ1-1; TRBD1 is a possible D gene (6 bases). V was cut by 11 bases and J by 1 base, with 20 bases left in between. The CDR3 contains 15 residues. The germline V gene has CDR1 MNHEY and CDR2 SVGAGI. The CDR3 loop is CALNRGAERNTEAFF. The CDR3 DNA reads TGTGCCTTAAACCGGGGGGCAGAGCGGAACACTGAAGCTTTCTTT.

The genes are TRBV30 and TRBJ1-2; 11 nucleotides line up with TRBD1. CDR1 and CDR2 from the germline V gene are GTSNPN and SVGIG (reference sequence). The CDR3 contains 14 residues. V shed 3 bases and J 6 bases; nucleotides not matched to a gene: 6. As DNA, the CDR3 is TGTGCCTGGAGCGAGGGACAGGGGGGTCATGGCTACACCTTC. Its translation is CAWSEGQGGHGYTF.

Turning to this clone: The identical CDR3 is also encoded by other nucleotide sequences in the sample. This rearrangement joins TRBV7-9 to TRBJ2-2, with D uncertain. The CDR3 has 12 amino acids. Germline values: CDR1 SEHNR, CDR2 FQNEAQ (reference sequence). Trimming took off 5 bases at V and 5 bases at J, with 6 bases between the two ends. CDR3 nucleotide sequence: TGTGCCAGCAGCCTGGAGACCGGGGAGCTGTTTTTT. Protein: CASSLETGELFF.

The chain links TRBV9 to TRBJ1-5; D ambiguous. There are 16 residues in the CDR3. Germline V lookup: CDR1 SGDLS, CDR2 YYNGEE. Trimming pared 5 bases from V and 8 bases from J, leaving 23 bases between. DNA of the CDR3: TGTGCCAGCAGTGCCACCGACGGAAGAGCACCCGAGCCCCAGCATTTT. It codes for CASSATDGRAPEPQHF. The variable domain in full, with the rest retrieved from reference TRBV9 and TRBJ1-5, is DSGVTQTPKHLITATGQRVTLRCSPRSGDLSVYWYQQSLDQGLQFLIQYYNGEERAKGNILERFSAQQFPDLHSELNLSSLELGDSALYFCASSATDGRAPEPQHFGDGTRLSIL.

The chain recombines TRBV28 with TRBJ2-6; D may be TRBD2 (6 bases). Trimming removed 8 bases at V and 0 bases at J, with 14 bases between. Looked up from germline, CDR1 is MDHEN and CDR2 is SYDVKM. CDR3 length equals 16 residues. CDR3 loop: CASGRGTASGANVLTF. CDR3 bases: TGTGCCAGCGGTCGGGGGACCGCCTCTGGGGCCAACGTCCTGACTTTC.

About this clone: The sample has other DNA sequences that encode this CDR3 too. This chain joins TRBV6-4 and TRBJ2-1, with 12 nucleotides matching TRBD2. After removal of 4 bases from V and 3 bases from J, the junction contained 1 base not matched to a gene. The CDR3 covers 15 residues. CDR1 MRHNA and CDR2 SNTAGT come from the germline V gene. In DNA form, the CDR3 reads TGTGCCAGCAGTGTACTAGCGGGAGGCTACAATGAGCAGTTCTTC. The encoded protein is CASSVLAGGYNEQFF.

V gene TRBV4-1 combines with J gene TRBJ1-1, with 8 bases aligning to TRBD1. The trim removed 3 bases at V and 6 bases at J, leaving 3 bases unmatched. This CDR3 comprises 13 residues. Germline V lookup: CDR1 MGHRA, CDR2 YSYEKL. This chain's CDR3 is CASSHQGASEAFF. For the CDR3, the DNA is TGCGCCAGCAGCCATCAGGGGGCATCTGAAGCTTTCTTT.

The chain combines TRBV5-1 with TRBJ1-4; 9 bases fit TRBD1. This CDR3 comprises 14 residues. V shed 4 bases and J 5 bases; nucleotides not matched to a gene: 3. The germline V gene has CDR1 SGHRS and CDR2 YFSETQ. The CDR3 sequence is CASSPTGGNEKLFF. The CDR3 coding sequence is TGCGCCAGCAGCCCGACAGGGGGGAATGAAAAACTGTTTTTT.

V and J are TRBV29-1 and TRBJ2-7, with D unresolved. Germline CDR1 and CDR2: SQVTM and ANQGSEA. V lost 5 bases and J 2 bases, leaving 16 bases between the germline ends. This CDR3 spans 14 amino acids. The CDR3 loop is CSVSFGISTYEQYF. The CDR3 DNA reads TGCAGCGTTTCTTTCGGAATTTCTACCTACGAGCAGTACTTC.

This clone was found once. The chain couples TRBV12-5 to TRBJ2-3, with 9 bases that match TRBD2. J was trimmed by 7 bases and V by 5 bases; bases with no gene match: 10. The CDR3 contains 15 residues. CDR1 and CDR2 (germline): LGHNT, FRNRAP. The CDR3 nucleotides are TGTGCTAGTGGTCGTAGCGGGAGTTTTGGAAATACGCAGTATTTT. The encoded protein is CASGRSGSFGNTQYF.

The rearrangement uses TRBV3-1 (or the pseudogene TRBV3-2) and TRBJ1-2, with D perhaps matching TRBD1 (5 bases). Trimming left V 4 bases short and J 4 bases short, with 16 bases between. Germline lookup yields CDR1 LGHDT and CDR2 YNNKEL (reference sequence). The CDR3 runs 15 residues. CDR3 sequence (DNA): TGTGCCAGCAGCCCTGAGCGACAGACCAGCTATGGCTACACCTTC. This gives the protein CASSPERQTSYGYTF.

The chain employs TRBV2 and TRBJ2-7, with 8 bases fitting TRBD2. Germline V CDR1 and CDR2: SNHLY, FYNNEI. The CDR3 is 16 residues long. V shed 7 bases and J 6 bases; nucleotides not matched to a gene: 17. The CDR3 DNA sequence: TGTGCCAGCATCATCGAAGTCAGCGGGGGAGCTGGCGAGCAGTACTTC. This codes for CASIIEVSGGAGEQYF.

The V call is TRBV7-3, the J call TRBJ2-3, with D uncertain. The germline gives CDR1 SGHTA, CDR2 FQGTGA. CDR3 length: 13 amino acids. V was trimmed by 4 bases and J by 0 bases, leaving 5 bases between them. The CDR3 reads CASSYPSTDTQYF. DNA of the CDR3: TGTGCCAGCAGCTACCCCAGCACAGATACGCAGTATTTT.

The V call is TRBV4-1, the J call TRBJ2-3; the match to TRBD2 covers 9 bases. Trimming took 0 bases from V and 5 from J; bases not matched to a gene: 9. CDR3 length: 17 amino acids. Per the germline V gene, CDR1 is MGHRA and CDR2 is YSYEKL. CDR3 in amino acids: CASSQDSAGGPRDTQYF. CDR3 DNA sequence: TGCGCCAGCAGCCAAGATTCCGCGGGAGGGCCGCGAGATACGCAGTATTTT.